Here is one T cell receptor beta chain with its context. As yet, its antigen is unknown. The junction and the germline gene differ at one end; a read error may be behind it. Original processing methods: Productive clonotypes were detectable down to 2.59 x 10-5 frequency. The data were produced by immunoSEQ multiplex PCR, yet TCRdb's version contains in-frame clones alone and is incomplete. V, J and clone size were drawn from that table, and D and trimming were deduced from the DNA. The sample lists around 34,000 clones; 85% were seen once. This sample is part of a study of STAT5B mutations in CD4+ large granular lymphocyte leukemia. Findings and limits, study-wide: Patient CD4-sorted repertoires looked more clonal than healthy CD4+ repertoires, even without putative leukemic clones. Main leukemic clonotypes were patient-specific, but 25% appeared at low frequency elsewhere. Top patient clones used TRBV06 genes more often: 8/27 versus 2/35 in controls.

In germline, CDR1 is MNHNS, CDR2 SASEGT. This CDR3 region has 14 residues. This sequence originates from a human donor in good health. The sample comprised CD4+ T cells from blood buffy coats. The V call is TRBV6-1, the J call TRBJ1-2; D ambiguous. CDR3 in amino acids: CASTEGIRSKGYTF. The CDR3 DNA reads TGTGCCAGCACTGAAGGTATAAGATCTAAGGGCTACACCTTC.